These 12 T cell receptor beta chains were sequenced from one sample in a study of T cell changes during pregnancy in multiple sclerosis. Produced via immunoSEQ multiplex PCR; TCRdb's table is partial and in-frame only. The data show approximately 20,000 clones, around 89% seen once. The sequenced sample was CD8+ T cells from peripheral blood mononuclear cells, obtained in the second trimester of pregnancy. Source of these receptors: a female donor in good health, enrolled as a control in a pregnancy study.

This rearrangement joins TRBV10-3 to TRBJ2-7; D gene uncertain. V was cut by 3 bases and J by 3 bases, with 21 bases left in between. This CDR3 region has 17 residues. Germline loops: CDR1 ENHRY, CDR2 SYGVKD. In DNA, the CDR3 is TGTGCCATCAGTGATGGAGATGCATCGGGTAAAGGCTACGAGCAGTACTTC. It codes for CAISDGDASGKGYEQYF.

The rearrangement joins TRBV27 to TRBJ2-7; D unclear. V was trimmed by 0 bases and J by 2 bases, leaving 5 bases between them. CDR3 size: 13 residues. Germline CDR1 reads MNHEY; CDR2 reads SMNVEV (reference sequence). The CDR3 loop is CASSLSTAYEQYF. In DNA form, the CDR3 reads TGTGCCAGCAGTTTATCGACTGCCTACGAGCAGTACTTC.

This clone was seen a single time. The V and J genes are TRBV27 and TRBJ1-2, with 7 bases fitting TRBD1. The germline V gene has CDR1 MNHEY and CDR2 SMNVEV (reference sequence). With 5 bases clipped from V and 9 bases from J, the junction kept 21 bases outside the gene matches. The CDR3 sequence is 17 residues long. The CDR3 nucleotides read TGTGCCAGCAGTCCACTGGCACCCGGGACAGCGAGGGTAAGCTACACCTTC. Amino acids: CASSPLAPGTARVSYTF.

The genes are TRBV13 and TRBJ2-3; D may be TRBD1 (6 bases). Germline-derived CDR1 and CDR2 are PRHDT and FYEKMQ (reference sequence). This CDR3 is built from 13 residues. With 1 base removed from V and 5 bases from J, the gap between germline ends came to 7 bases. The DNA for the CDR3 is TGTGCCAGCAGCTTAGTAGGGGGAGATACGCAGTATTTT. It codes for CASSLVGGDTQYF.

The gene calls are TRBV27 and TRBJ1-1; 7 nucleotides align to TRBD1. The germline V gene has CDR1 MNHEY and CDR2 SMNVEV (reference sequence). V lost 3 bases to trimming and J lost 0 bases; unmatched junction nucleotides: 1. CDR3 length equals 14 residues. CDR3 nucleotide sequence: TGTGCCAGCAGTTTTGGGACAGTGAACACTGAAGCTTTCTTT. It codes for CASSFGTVNTEAFF.

This chain uses TRBV14 with TRBJ1-6; a possible D gene is TRBD1 (5 bases). CDR3 length: 15 residues. Germline CDR1 reads SGHDN; CDR2 reads FVKESK. V lost 4 bases and J lost 7, with 14 bases in between. CDR3 sequence reads: CASSPRGPGNSPLHF. CDR3 DNA sequence: TGTGCCAGCAGCCCAAGGGGCCCTGGGAATTCACCCCTCCACTTT.

The CDR3 DNA reads as TGTGCCAGCAGTGAATTGCAGGGGTCACAAGAGACCCAGTACTTC. The encoded protein is CASSELQGSQETQYF. The chain carries TRBV6-1 and TRBJ2-5, with D possibly matching TRBD1 (6 bases). Germline CDR1 and CDR2: MNHNS and SASEGT. The CDR3 has 15 residues. V was pared by 2 bases and J by 2 bases, with 12 bases between.

The chain uses TRBV4-1 and TRBJ2-7; TRBD2 agrees at 9 bases. The germline gives CDR1 MGHRA, CDR2 YSYEKL. There are 15 residues in the CDR3. V trimming: 5 bases; J trimming: 3 bases; junction bases outside the gene matches: 8. This chain's CDR3 is CASSLEGSGSYEQYF. The CDR3, as DNA: TGCGCCAGCAGCTTAGAGGGTAGCGGGAGCTACGAGCAGTACTTC.

The V and J genes are TRBV7-8 and TRBJ2-1; a possible D gene is TRBD2 (6 bases). CDR1 SGHVS and CDR2 FQNEAQ come from the germline V gene. This CDR3 is 14 amino acids long. Trimming took off 3 bases at V and 8 bases at J, with 14 bases between the two ends. Written as DNA, the CDR3 is TGTGCCAGCAGCTTCCGACGGACTAACGATGAGCAGTTCTTC. Translation gives CASSFRRTNDEQFF.

The chain uses TRBV7-9 and TRBJ2-3; D is possibly TRBD2 (5 bases). The V gene's germline CDR1 is SEHNR and CDR2 FQNEAQ (reference sequence). The CDR3 length is 15 residues. V dropped 3 bases and J dropped 3 bases, with 13 bases sitting between them. The CDR3: CASSFSTRETDTQYF. The CDR3 DNA reads TGTGCCAGCAGCTTCTCAACGAGGGAGACAGATACGCAGTATTTT.

CDR3 protein: CASSLSGTEAFF. DNA for the CDR3: TGTGCCAGCAGCTTATCGGGCACTGAAGCTTTCTTT. V is TRBV7-9 and J is TRBJ1-1; unclear D gene. The CDR3 is made up of 12 amino acids. Trimming pared 2 bases from V and 4 bases from J, leaving 5 bases between. Germline CDR1 reads SEHNR; CDR2 reads FQNEAQ (reference sequence).

The chain carries TRBV27 and TRBJ2-7, with 7 bases aligning to TRBD2. Germline lookup yields CDR1 MNHEY and CDR2 SMNVEV (reference sequence). V lost 2 bases and J lost 6; bases outside the gene matches: 7. The CDR3 length is 14 residues. The CDR3 sequence is CASSLVLGGGEQYF. In DNA form, the CDR3 reads TGTGCCAGCAGTTTAGTTTTGGGGGGGGGCGAGCAGTACTTC.